This T cell receptor beta chain was sequenced during a study of blood T cell repertoires in COVID-19. Turning to the study itself: Italy, Spain and the United States were the sources of the convalescent and acute COVID-19 samples. Sample material is recorded as cDNA or gDNA derived from T cells, B-cell-depleted T cells, or PBMCs.

The V gene's germline CDR1 is SNHLY and CDR2 FYNNEI. The CDR3 spans 15 residues. Trimming shortened V by 6 bases and J by 0 bases, and 9 bases separated the two germline ends. In the original workflow: Cell counts per sample came from amplifying reference gene primers. Produced via immunoSEQ multiplex PCR; TCRdb's table is partial and in-frame only. Clone size and the V and J calls come from that table; the DNA yielded D and trimming. Of some 110,000 clones listed, roughly 80% are singletons. This clone occurred a few times. The sample taken for sequencing was peripheral blood. The rearrangement links TRBV2 to TRBJ1-6; the D gene is possibly TRBD1 (6 bases). The clonotype was recovered from an elderly woman with acute or convalescent COVID-19. The CDR3 DNA sequence: TGTGCCAGCAGGGACAGTAGCTCCTATAATTCACCCCTCCACTTT. As protein: CASRDSSSYNSPLHF.